A single sample gave rise to the 2 T cell receptor beta chains below, sequenced in a study of spatial heterogeneity in lung cancer. TCRdb reprocessed the 5' RACE reads with MiXCR, giving one entry per CDR3 protein. The sample records around 40,000 distinct CDR3 sequences, roughly 4.9% being singletons. The sample's time point: sample taken at primary tumor resection. This material consisted of PBMCs, taken at surgery. The receptors were gathered from a female donor with early-stage non-small cell lung cancer.

This clonotype was counted at least ten times. The chain links TRBV2 to TRBJ1-6; D is possibly TRBD1 (5 bases). This CDR3 region has 14 residues. CDR1 SNHLY and CDR2 FYNNEI come from the germline V gene. Trimming took 7 bases from V and 8 from J, leaving 15 bases between them. CDR3 sequence reads: CASNVAPGDSPLHF. CDR3 DNA: TGTGCCAGCAACGTGGCCCCGGGGGATTCACCCCTCCACTTT.

The V call is TRBV6-5, the J call TRBJ1-6; possibly TRBD1 for D (6 bases). The V gene's germline CDR1 is MNHEY and CDR2 SVGAGI. The CDR3 covers 15 residues. With 2 bases removed from V and 10 bases from J, the gap between germline ends came to 15 bases. This CDR3 is CASSYARTVQSPLHF. In DNA, the CDR3 is TGTGCCAGCAGTTACGCTAGGACAGTTCAATCACCCCTCCACTTT.